This T cell receptor beta chain was captured in a study of beta chain features in type 1 diabetes. What was sequenced were expressed TCRB transcripts, since all of the isolated RNA had been reverse transcribed. The average read count of naive, central memory and regulatory T cell samples was about 3.57 million. The data were produced by immunoSEQ multiplex PCR, yet TCRdb's version contains in-frame clones alone and is incomplete. The sample includes over 700,000 clones, 15% to 20% seen only once; the top ten take 0.023%. Sequences were obtained from naive CD4+ T cells from blood. This TCR derives from a young woman in good health.

CDR3 sequence (DNA): TGTGCCAGCAGTGTACGGGGGGATACGCAGTATTTT. This translates into CASSVRGDTQYF. The genes are TRBV2 and TRBJ2-3, with D possibly matching TRBD2 (6 bases). The CDR3 covers 12 residues. The germline gives CDR1 SNHLY, CDR2 FYNNEI. Trimming took 4 bases from V and 6 from J, leaving 8 bases between them.